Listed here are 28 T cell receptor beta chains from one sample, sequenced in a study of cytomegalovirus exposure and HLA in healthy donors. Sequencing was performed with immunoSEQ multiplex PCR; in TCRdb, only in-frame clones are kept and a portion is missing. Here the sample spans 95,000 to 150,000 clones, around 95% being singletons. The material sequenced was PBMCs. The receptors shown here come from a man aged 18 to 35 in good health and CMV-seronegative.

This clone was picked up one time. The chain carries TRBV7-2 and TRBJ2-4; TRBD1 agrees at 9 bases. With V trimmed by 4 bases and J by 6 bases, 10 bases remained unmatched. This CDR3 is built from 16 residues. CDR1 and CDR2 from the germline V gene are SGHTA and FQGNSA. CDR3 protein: CASSSKGTGGGNIQYF. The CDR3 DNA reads TGTGCCAGCAGCTCCAAGGGTACAGGGGGCGGAAACATTCAGTACTTC.

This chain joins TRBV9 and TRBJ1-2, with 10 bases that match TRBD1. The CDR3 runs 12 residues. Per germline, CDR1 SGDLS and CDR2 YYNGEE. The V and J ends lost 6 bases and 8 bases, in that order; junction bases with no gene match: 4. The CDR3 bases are TGTGCCAGCAACCGGGACAGGGGCGGCTACACCTTC. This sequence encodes CASNRDRGGYTF.

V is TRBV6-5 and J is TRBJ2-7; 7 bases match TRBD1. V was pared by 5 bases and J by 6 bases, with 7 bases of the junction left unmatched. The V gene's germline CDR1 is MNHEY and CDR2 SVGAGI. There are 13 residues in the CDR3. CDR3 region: CASSGSDRVEQYF. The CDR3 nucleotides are TGTGCCAGCAGTGGGAGCGACAGGGTCGAGCAGTACTTC.

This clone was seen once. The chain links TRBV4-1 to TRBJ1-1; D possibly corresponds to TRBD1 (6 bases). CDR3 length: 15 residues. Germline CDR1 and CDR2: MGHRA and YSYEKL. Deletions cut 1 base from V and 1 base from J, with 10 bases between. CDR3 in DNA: TGCGCCAGCAGCCAAGTCGGGACAAAGAACACTGAAGCTTTCTTT. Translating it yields CASSQVGTKNTEAFF.

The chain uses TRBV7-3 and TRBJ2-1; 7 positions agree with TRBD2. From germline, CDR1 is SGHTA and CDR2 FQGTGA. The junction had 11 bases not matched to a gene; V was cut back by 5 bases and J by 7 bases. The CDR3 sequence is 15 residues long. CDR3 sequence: CASSPTSAFKNEQFF. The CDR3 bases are TGTGCCAGCAGCCCAACTAGCGCATTTAAAAATGAGCAGTTCTTC.

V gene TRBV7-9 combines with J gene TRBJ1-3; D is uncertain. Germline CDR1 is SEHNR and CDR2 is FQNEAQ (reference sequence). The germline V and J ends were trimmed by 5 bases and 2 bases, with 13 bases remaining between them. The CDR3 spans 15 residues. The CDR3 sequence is CASSVAVLPGNTIYF. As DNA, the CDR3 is TGTGCCAGCAGCGTCGCAGTTCTCCCTGGAAACACCATATATTTT.

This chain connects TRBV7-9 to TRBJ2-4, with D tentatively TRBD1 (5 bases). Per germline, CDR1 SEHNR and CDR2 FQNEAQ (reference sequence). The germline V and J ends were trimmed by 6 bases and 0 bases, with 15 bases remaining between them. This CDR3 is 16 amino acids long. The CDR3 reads CASRSRGDGAKNIQYF. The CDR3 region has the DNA TGTGCCAGCAGGTCAAGGGGTGACGGAGCCAAAAACATTCAGTACTTC.

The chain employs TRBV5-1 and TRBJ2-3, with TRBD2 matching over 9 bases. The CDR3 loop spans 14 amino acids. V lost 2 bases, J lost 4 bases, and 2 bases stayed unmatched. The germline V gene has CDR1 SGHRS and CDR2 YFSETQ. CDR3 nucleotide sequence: TGCGCCAGCAGCTTAAGACTAGCGGCAGATACGCAGTATTTT. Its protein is CASSLRLAADTQYF. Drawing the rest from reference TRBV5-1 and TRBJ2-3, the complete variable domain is KAGVTQTPRYLIKTRGQQVTLSCSPISGHRSVSWYQQTPGQGLQFLFEYFSETQRNKGNFPGRFSGRQFSNSRSEMNVSTLELGDSALYLCASSLRLAADTQYFGPGTRLTVL.

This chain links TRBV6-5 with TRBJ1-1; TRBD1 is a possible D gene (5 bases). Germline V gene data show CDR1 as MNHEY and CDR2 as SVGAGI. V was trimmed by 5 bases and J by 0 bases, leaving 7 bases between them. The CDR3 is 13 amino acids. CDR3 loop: CASSQTVNTEAFF. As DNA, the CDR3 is TGTGCCAGCAGTCAGACAGTGAACACTGAAGCTTTCTTT.

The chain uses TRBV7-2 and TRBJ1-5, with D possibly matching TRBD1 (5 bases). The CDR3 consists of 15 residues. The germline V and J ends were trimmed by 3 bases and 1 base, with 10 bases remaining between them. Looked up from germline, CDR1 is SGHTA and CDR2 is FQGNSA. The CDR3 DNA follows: TGTGCCAGCAGCTTTTCTGGGGCCAGCAATCAGCCCCAGCATTTT. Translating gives CASSFSGASNQPQHF.

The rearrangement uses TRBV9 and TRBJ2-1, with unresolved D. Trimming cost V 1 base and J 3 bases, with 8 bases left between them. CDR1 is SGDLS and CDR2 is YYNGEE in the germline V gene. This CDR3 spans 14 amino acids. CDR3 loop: CASSVSGSYNEQFF. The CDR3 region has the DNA TGTGCCAGCAGCGTATCTGGTAGCTACAATGAGCAGTTCTTC.

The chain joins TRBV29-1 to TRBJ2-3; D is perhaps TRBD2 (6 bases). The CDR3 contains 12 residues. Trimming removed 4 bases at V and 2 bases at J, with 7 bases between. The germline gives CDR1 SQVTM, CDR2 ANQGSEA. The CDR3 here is CSVGGDTDTQYF. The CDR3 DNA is TGCAGCGTTGGGGGGGACACAGATACGCAGTATTTT.

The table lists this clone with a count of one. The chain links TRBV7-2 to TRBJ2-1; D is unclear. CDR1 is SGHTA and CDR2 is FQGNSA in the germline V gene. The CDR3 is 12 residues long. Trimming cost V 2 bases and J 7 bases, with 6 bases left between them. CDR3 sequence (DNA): TGTGCCAGCAGCTTATCTTTTAATGAGCAGTTCTTC. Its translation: CASSLSFNEQFF.

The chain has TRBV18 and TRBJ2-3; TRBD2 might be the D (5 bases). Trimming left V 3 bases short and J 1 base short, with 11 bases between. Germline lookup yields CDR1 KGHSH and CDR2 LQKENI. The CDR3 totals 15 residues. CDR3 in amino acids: CASSPEALGTDTQYF. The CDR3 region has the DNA TGTGCCAGCTCACCGGAGGCTTTAGGCACAGATACGCAGTATTTT.

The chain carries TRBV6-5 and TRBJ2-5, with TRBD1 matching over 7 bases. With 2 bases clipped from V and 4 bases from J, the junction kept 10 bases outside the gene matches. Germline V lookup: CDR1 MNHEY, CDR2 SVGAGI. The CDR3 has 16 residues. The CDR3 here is CASSYHEGAVRETQYF. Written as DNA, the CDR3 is TGTGCCAGCAGTTACCACGAGGGGGCTGTAAGAGAGACCCAGTACTTC.

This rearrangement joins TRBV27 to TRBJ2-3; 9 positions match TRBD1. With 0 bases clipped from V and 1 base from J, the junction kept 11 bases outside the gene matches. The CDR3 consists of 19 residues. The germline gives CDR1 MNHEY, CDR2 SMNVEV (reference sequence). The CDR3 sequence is CASSLSSPGQGGGTDTQYF. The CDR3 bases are TGTGCCAGCAGTTTATCATCCCCGGGACAGGGTGGGGGCACAGATACGCAGTATTTT.

The CDR3 loop reads CASSHAGTTTGELFF. The CDR3 region has the DNA TGCGCCAGCAGCCACGCCGGGACTACGACGGGGGAGCTGTTTTTT. V gene TRBV4-3 combines with J gene TRBJ2-2; 7 bases match TRBD2. The V gene end was trimmed by 3 bases and the J gene end by 8 bases; junction bases not matched to a gene: 9. The CDR3 consists of 15 residues. Germline values: CDR1 LGHNA, CDR2 YSLEER.

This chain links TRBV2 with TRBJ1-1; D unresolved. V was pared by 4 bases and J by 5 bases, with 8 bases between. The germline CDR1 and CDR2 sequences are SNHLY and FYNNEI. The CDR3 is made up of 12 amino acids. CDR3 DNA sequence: TGTGCCAGCAGTGGGACGGGGACTGAAGCTTTCTTT. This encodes CASSGTGTEAFF.

Here the CDR3 DNA reads TGTGCCAGCAGCCAAGATTCACCCCAGGACAGAAGGAACATTCAGTACTTC. This gives the protein CASSQDSPQDRRNIQYF. The chain carries TRBV14 and TRBJ2-4; TRBD1 might be the D (6 bases). The germline V gene has CDR1 SGHDN and CDR2 FVKESK. The CDR3 extends over 17 amino acids. V lost 0 bases and J 7 bases, leaving 19 bases between the germline ends. Using reference TRBV14 and TRBJ2-4 for the parts outside the CDR3, the full variable domain is EAGVTQFPSHSVIEKGQTVTLRCDPISGHDNLYWYRRVMGKEIKFLLHFVKESKQDESGMPNNRFLAERTGGTYSTLKVQPAELEDSGVYFCASSQDSPQDRRNIQYFGAGTRLSVL.

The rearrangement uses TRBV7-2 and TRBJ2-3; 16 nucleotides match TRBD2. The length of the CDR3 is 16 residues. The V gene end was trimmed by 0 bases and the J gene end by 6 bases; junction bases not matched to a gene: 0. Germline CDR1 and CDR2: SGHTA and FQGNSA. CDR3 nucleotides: TGTGCCAGCAGCTTAGCGGGACTAGCGGGGGGGGATACGCAGTATTTT. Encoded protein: CASSLAGLAGGDTQYF.

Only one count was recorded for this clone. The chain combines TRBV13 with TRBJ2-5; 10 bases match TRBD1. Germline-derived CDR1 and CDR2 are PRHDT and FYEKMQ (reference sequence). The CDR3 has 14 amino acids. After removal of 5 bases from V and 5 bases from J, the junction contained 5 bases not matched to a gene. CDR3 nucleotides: TGTGCCAGCAGCCCGGACAGGGGGGGGGAGACCCAGTACTTC. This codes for CASSPDRGGETQYF.

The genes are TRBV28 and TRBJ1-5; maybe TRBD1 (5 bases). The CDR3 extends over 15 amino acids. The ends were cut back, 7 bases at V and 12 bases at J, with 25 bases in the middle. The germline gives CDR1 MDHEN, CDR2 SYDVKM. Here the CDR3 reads CASTQRSTGSRDQHF. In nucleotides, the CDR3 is TGTGCCAGCACCCAAAGGTCGACCGGGAGCAGGGACCAGCATTTT.

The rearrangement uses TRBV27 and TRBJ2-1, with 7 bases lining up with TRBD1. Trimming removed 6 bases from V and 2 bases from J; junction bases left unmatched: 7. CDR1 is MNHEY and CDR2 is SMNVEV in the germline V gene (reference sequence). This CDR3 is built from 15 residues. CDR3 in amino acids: CASRRTGPTYNEQFF. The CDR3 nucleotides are TGTGCCAGCAGACGGACAGGCCCTACCTACAATGAGCAGTTCTTC.

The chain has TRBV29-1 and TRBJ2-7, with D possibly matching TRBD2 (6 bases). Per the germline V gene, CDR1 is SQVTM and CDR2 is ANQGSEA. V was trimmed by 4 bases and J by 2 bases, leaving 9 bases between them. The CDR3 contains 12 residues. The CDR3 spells CSVAEGTYEQYF. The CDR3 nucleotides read TGCAGCGTTGCGGAGGGAACCTACGAGCAGTACTTC.

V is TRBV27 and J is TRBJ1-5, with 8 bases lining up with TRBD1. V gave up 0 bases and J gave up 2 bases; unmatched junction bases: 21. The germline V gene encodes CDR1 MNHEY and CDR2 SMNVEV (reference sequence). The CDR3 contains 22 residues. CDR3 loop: CASSLSGEGWGQGANGNQPQHF. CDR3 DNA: TGTGCCAGCAGTTTATCGGGGGAAGGTTGGGGTCAGGGGGCGAATGGCAATCAGCCCCAGCATTTT.

The CDR3 here is CASSIGLGHDTQYF. In DNA form, the CDR3 reads TGTGCCAGTAGTATTGGCCTGGGACACGATACGCAGTATTTT. The J gene is TRBJ2-3, the V gene TRBV19, with D perhaps matching TRBD1 (6 bases). The CDR3 totals 14 residues. Germline loops: CDR1 LNHDA, CDR2 SQIVND (reference sequence). V dropped 3 bases and J dropped 6 bases, with 13 bases sitting between them.

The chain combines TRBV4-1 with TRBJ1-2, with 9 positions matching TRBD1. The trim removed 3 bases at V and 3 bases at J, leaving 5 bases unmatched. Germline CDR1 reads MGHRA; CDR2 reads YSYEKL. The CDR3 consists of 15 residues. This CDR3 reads CASSHRTGADYGYTF. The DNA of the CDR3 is TGCGCCAGCAGCCATCGGACAGGGGCTGACTATGGCTACACCTTC.

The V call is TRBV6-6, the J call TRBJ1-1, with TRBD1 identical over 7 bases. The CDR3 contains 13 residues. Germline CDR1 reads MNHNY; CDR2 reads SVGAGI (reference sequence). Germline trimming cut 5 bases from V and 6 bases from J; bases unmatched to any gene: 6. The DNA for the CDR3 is TGTGCCAGCAGTACTACAGGGGCGGCTGAAGCTTTCTTT. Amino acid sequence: CASSTTGAAEAFF.